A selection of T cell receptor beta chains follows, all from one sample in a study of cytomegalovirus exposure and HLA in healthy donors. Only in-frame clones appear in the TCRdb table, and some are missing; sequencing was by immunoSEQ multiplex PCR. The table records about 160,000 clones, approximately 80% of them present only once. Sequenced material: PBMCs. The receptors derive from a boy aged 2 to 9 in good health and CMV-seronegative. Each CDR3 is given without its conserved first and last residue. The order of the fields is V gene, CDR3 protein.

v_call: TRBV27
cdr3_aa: ASSPIGREQF

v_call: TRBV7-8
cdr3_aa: ASSSWDREAETQY

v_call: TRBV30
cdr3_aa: AWSVQTSGPWVGTQY

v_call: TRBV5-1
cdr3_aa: ASSAGGAGYGTNTEAF

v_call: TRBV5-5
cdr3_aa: ASSLGPDWARGEQY

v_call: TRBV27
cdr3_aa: ASRFLPDNYNEQF

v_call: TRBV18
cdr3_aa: ASSPNTRTGKNIQY

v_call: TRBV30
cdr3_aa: AWSVLPRGSTTGLETQY

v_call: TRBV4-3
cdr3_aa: ASSQAGGAAGDTQY

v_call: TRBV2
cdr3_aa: ASRARQGGYT

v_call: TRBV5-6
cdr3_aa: ASSPQSLTGSPKLF

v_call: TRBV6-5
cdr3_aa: AAVSHNEQF

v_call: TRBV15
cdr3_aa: ATSTPGQGDYGYT

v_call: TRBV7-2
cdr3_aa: ASSYKGLGGSPLH

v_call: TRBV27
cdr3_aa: ASSRGQRRPYNEQF

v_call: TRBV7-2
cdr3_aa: ASSPTRLAGGNEQF

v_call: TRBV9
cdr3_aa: ASSVGLYNSPLH

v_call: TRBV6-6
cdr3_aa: ASSDRQGEYGYT

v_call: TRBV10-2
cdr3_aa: ASSEGRQIGYT

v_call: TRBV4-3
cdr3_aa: ASSQKPRLAGGSTDTQY

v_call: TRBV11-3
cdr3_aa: ASSPGLAGVRLETQY

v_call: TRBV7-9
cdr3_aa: ASSPRLAGETQY

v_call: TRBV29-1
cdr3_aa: SVAGLFSGNTIY

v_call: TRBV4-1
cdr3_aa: ASSQIVRQPQH

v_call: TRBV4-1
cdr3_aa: ASRGSGEQF

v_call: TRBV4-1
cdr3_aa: ASSQEGASQVMPQH

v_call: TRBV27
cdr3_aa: ASSLPRGGVGGEQF

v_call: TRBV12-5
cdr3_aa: ASGLVRTGQGNTGELF